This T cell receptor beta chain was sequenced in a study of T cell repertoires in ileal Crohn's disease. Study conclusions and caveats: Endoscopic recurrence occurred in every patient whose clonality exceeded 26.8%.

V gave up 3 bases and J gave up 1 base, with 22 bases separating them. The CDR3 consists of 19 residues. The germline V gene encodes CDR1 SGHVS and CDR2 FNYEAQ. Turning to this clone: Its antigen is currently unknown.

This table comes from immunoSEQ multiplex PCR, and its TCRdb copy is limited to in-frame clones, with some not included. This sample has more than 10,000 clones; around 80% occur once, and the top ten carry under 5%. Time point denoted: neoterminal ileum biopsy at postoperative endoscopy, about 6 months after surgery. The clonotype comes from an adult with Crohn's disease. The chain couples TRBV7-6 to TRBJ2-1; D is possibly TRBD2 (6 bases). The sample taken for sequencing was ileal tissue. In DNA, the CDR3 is TGTGCCAGCAGCTTTTGGGTTTGGAAACCGGGACTTTCCTACAATGAGCAGTTCTTC. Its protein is CASSFWVWKPGLSYNEQFF.